These T cell receptor beta chains were read from a single sample in a study of blood T cell repertoires in COVID-19. Clones were sequenced by immunoSEQ multiplex PCR, and TCRdb holds only the in-frame ones, with some missing. Here the sample spans fewer than 200,000 clones, 90% to 95% being singletons. The specimen sequenced was peripheral blood. The receptors stem from a woman between 50 and 59 years old with acute or convalescent COVID-19. CDR3s include the opening cysteine and the closing phenylalanine or tryptophan. Each record gives: clone size, J gene, V gene, D gene, CDR3 DNA, CDR3 protein. A D gene is named only where the DNA matches it firmly. Clone size is stated in some rows and not others, as once, few, many or a class when expanded.

size: NA
J: TRBJ2-4
V: TRBV19
D: TRBD1
DNA: TGTGCCAGTAGTCCGGACAGGGCAGGAAACATTCAGTACTTC
CDR3: CASSPDRAGNIQYF

size: NA
J: TRBJ2-7
V: TRBV4-1
D: TRBD2
DNA: TGCGCCAGCAGCCAAGGACTAGCGGGCGAGCAGTACTTC
CDR3: CASSQGLAGEQYF

size: NA
J: TRBJ1-1
V: TRBV11-3
D: NA
DNA: TGTGCCAGCAGCTTAAGAGGGAACACTGAAGCTTTCTTT
CDR3: CASSLRGNTEAFF

size: NA
J: TRBJ1-3
V: TRBV5-4
D: TRBD1
DNA: TGTGCCAGCAGCTTTACAGGGGTTGGAAACACCATATATTTT
CDR3: CASSFTGVGNTIYF

size: NA
J: TRBJ1-2
V: TRBV2
D: NA
DNA: TGTGCCAGCAGGGCAGGATTAGGCTACACCTTC
CDR3: CASRAGLGYTF

size: NA
J: TRBJ2-1
V: TRBV7-2
D: TRBD2
DNA: TGTGCCAGCAGCTCGGACCGCGGGAGCCACAATGAGCAGTTCTTC
CDR3: CASSSDRGSHNEQFF

size: once
J: TRBJ1-6
V: TRBV28
D: NA
DNA: TGTGCCAGCAGTGATGGACAGTTTACAAATTCACCCCTCCACTTT
CDR3: CASSDGQFTNSPLHF

size: NA
J: TRBJ1-4
V: TRBV6-5
D: TRBD1
DNA: TGTGCCAGCAGTTACACGACAGGGACTAATGAAAAACTGTTTTTT
CDR3: CASSYTTGTNEKLFF

size: NA
J: TRBJ1-2
V: TRBV5-6
D: NA
DNA: TGTGCCAGCAGCTTGGCGGGGGGAGAAGATAGCTACACCTTC
CDR3: CASSLAGGEDSYTF

size: NA
J: TRBJ2-2
V: TRBV7-2
D: NA
DNA: TGTGCCAGCAGCAATCAAGAACTAAACACCGGGGAGCTGTTTTTT
CDR3: CASSNQELNTGELFF

size: once
J: TRBJ2-7
V: TRBV3-1/TRBV3-2
D: NA
DNA: TGTGCCAGCAGTCGACAGTCCGTGTACGAGCAGTACTTC
CDR3: CASSRQSVYEQYF

size: NA
J: TRBJ1-1
V: TRBV18
D: NA
DNA: TGTGCCAGCTCACCGAGGACCGGGGACACTGAAGCTTTCTTT
CDR3: CASSPRTGDTEAFF

size: NA
J: TRBJ2-7
V: TRBV4-1
D: TRBD1
DNA: TGCGCCAGCAGCCACCTTGGGACAGGGCGTAACGAGCAGTACTTC
CDR3: CASSHLGTGRNEQYF

size: NA
J: TRBJ1-2
V: TRBV24-1
D: NA
DNA: TGTGCCACCAGTGTGGGGGAGGACTATGGCTACACCTTC
CDR3: CATSVGEDYGYTF

size: NA
J: TRBJ1-5
V: TRBV19
D: TRBD1
DNA: TGTGCCAGTAGTCCGTGGGACAGTCCCATTGGGGACAATCAGCCCCAGCATTTT
CDR3: CASSPWDSPIGDNQPQHF

size: NA
J: TRBJ2-5
V: TRBV9
D: NA
DNA: TGTGCCAGCAGCGTGGATTCGGCGAGGGAGACCCAGTACTTC
CDR3: CASSVDSARETQYF

size: NA
J: TRBJ2-5
V: TRBV18
D: NA
DNA: TGTGCCAGCTCACCAAGCCTTTTGAAAGAGACCCAGTACTTC
CDR3: CASSPSLLKETQYF

size: NA
J: TRBJ2-7
V: TRBV2
D: NA
DNA: TGTGCCAGCAGTGCGTGGAGGGCGGAAAGTTCCTACGAGCAGTACTTC
CDR3: CASSAWRAESSYEQYF

size: NA
J: TRBJ1-5
V: TRBV10-3
D: NA
DNA: TGTGCCATCAGTGAGTCGAAGGGGGGGGCTCAGCCCCAGCATTTT
CDR3: CAISESKGGAQPQHF

size: NA
J: TRBJ2-1
V: TRBV10-3
D: NA
DNA: TGTGCCATCAGTGAGTCGAGGGGGGGGGCCTACAATGAGCAGTTCTTC
CDR3: CAISESRGGAYNEQFF

size: NA
J: TRBJ2-2
V: TRBV24-1
D: TRBD2
DNA: TGTGCCACCAGTGATTATGGCGGGAGGGCCGGGAACACCGGGGAGCTGTTTTTT
CDR3: CATSDYGGRAGNTGELFF

size: NA
J: TRBJ2-5
V: TRBV5-4
D: NA
DNA: TGTGCCAGCAGCTTCACAGGGACCTCAGAGACCCAGTACTTC
CDR3: CASSFTGTSETQYF

size: NA
J: TRBJ1-1
V: TRBV5-1
D: TRBD1
DNA: TGCGCCAGCAGCAGGAAAGACAGGGGCCACACTGAAGCTTTCTTT
CDR3: CASSRKDRGHTEAFF

size: NA
J: TRBJ2-7
V: TRBV4-1
D: NA
DNA: TGCGCCAGCAGCCAAGCGGGAGAGGTCTACGAGCAGTACTTC
CDR3: CASSQAGEVYEQYF

size: NA
J: TRBJ2-2
V: TRBV3-1/TRBV3-2
D: TRBD2
DNA: TGTGCCAGCAGCCCAAGGCGGGGGTTAGACACCGGGGAGCTGTTTTTT
CDR3: CASSPRRGLDTGELFF

size: NA
J: TRBJ1-2
V: TRBV2
D: NA
DNA: TGTGCCAGCAGTGCCCTTACCACTGTCGGGGGGTGGTATGGCTACACCTTC
CDR3: CASSALTTVGGWYGYTF

size: NA
J: TRBJ2-7
V: TRBV4-1
D: NA
DNA: TGCGCCAGCAGCCAAGACGCGGCGGGGAAAGAGCAGTACTTC
CDR3: CASSQDAAGKEQYF

size: few
J: TRBJ1-6
V: TRBV9
D: TRBD1
DNA: TGTGCCAGCAGCCCACGACAGGGCTTAGGGTCACCCCTCCACTTT
CDR3: CASSPRQGLGSPLHF